This note documents a single T cell receptor beta chain sequence. Its antigen is undetermined. Prior to sequencing, the ViraFEST assay stimulated PBMC with viral peptide pools, which expanded the antigen-specific CD4+ T cells. Cultured cells yielded isolated CD4+ T cells after 10 to 11 days. The person acquired a PCR-confirmed SARS-CoV-2 infection between March and December 2020. In the cultures, half the medium was exchanged for IL-2 medium on days 3 and 7. The CDR3 runs to 15 residues. V was clipped by 4 bases and J by 8 bases, with 18 bases between them. Germline V gene sequence: CDR1 SGHNT, CDR2 YYREEE (reference sequence). The sample comes from a study of vaccination effects on CD4 cells after COVID-19. Study observations and caveats: The study dataset contains few convalescent patients and includes no early post-infection timepoints. Among infection- and vaccine-induced clones, marked clonal contraction occurred late after vaccination. Post-vaccine spike-reactive clones in convalescents were mainly new vaccine-induced clones.

The protocol was immunoSEQ multiplex PCR, while the TCRdb copy is restricted to in-frame clones and leaves out a portion. The table has more than 20,000 clones, 69% seen once. Sequences were derived from CD4+ T cells from PBMCs cultured with SARS-CoV-2 spike peptides, sampled before COVID-19 vaccination. The rearrangement uses TRBV5-4 and TRBJ1-4; no definite D call. The receptor was isolated from a human donor who had a prior SARS-CoV-2 infection. CDR3 protein: CASSESAGLGEKLFF. In DNA form, the CDR3 reads TGTGCCAGCAGCGAGAGTGCGGGGTTAGGCGAAAAACTGTTTTTT.